These T cell receptor beta chains were read from a single sample in a study of early T cells in non-severe SARS-CoV-2 infection. MiXCR was run by TCRdb on the 5' RACE reads, yielding one entry per CDR3 protein. Of roughly 29,000 distinct CDR3 sequences in the sample, about 4.2% were seen once. Material for sequencing was whole blood. Receptors were obtained from an adult who was a healthcare worker with PCR-confirmed SARS-CoV-2 infection or an uninfected control (not recorded which). The CDR3 runs from the conserved cysteine through the conserved F or W. The order of the fields is V gene, CDR3 protein.

V gene: TRBV4-1; CDR3 protein: CASSQSDSMRADEQYF
V gene: TRBV10-3; CDR3 protein: CATMVAGTGTGFF
V gene: TRBV6-1; CDR3 protein: CASRPGIQETQYF
V gene: TRBV5-4; CDR3 protein: CASSLVAEINSPLHF
V gene: TRBV10-2; CDR3 protein: CASKFGSGGSRYEQYF
V gene: TRBV7-6; CDR3 protein: CASSPFDRNTEAFF
V gene: TRBV11-2; CDR3 protein: CASSRDRVNEKLFF
V gene: TRBV2; CDR3 protein: CASKGGDEQETQYF
V gene: TRBV7-3; CDR3 protein: CASSRSPANTEAFF
V gene: TRBV28; CDR3 protein: CASSGNRGLVAGVNIQYF
V gene: TRBV28; CDR3 protein: CASSPRDSGSPLHF
V gene: TRBV7-2; CDR3 protein: CASSLSLTYNEQFF
V gene: TRBV5-1; CDR3 protein: CASSPRQRTYNEQFF
V gene: TRBV7-9; CDR3 protein: CASSPQMDRNGAYEQYF
V gene: TRBV28; CDR3 protein: CASSLPLGHAQYF
V gene: TRBV3-1; CDR3 protein: CASSRDSEQFF
V gene: TRBV5-1; CDR3 protein: CASSLLGAGNQPQHF
V gene: TRBV3-1; CDR3 protein: CASSPRQNSPLHF
V gene: TRBV28; CDR3 protein: CASTSGPSGNTIYF
V gene: TRBV7-9; CDR3 protein: CASSFPGQGLGEQYF
V gene: TRBV6-5; CDR3 protein: CASRDHTKPNEKLFF
V gene: TRBV20-1; CDR3 protein: CSARDRDRVYGYTF
V gene: TRBV27; CDR3 protein: CASILTWGGRADTQYF
V gene: TRBV12-3/TRBV12-4; CDR3 protein: CASSLGLADTQYF